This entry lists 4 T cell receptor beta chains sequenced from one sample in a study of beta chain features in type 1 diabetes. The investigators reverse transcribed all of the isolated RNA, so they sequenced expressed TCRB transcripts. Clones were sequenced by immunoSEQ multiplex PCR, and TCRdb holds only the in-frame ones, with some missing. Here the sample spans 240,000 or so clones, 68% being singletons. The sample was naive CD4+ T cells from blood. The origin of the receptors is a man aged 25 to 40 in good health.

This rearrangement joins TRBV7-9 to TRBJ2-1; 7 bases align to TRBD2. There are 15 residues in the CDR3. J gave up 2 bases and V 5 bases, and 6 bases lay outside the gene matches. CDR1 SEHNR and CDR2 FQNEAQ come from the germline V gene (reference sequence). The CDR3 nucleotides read TGTGCCAGCAGCCCCGGGCTAGCGGCCTACAATGAGCAGTTCTTC. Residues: CASSPGLAAYNEQFF.

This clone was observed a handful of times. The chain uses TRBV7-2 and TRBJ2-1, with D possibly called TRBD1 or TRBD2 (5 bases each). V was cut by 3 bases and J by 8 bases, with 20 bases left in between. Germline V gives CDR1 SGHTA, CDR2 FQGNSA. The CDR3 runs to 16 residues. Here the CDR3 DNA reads TGTGCCAGCAGCTTGGCCTGGGACGGGATAAAGCATGAGCAGTTCTTC. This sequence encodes CASSLAWDGIKHEQFF.

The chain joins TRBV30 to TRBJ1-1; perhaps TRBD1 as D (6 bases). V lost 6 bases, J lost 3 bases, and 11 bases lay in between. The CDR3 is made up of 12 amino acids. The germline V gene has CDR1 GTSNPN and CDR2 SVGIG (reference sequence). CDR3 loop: CACLGGDTEAFF. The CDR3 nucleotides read TGTGCCTGCCTCGGGGGCGACACTGAAGCTTTCTTT.

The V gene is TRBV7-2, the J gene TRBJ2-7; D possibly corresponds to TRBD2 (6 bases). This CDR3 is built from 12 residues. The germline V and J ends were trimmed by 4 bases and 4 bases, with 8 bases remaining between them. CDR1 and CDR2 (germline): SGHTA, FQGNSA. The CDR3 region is CASSSTRYEQYF. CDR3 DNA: TGTGCCAGCAGCTCGACTAGATACGAGCAGTACTTC.